This is a list of T cell receptor beta chains from one sample in a study of blood T cell repertoires in COVID-19. Clones were sequenced by immunoSEQ multiplex PCR, and TCRdb holds only the in-frame ones, with some missing. Counted here are about 180,000 clones, approximately 88% occurring once; the ten biggest clones make up about 7%. Sequenced input: peripheral blood. All receptors derive from a middle-aged woman with COVID-19, enrolled during active disease. CDR3s include the opening cysteine and the closing phenylalanine or tryptophan. The order of the fields is D gene, J gene, CDR3 length, clone size, V gene, CDR3 protein, CDR3 DNA. The D gene is left open where the match is weak. Where a row states a size, it is once, few, many or the class of an expanded clone; other rows omit it.

TRBD1 | TRBJ1-5 | 13 | NA | TRBV28 | CASRGTGSRPQHF | TGTGCCAGCAGAGGGACAGGGTCTCGGCCCCAGCATTTT
NA | TRBJ2-7 | 14 | NA | TRBV4-1 | CASSQGSAYSEQYF | TGCGCCAGCAGCCAAGGATCCGCGTATAGCGAGCAGTACTTC
NA | TRBJ2-7 | 14 | NA | TRBV6-5 | CASSYQGGASGQYF | TGTGCCAGCAGTTACCAGGGGGGCGCATCCGGGCAGTACTTC
TRBD1 | TRBJ1-3 | 15 | few | TRBV2 | CASSVPQGAMDTIYF | TGTGCCAGCAGTGTACCACAGGGGGCTATGGACACCATATATTTT
NA | TRBJ1-5 | 16 | NA | TRBV11-3 | CASSSTPGGLNQPQHF | TGTGCCAGCAGCTCGACCCCGGGGGGCCTCAATCAGCCCCAGCATTTT
TRBD2 | TRBJ2-7 | 15 | NA | TRBV28 | CASSDGTSGTYEQYF | TGTGCCAGCAGTGACGGGACTAGCGGGACGTACGAGCAGTACTTC
NA | TRBJ2-7 | 16 | NA | TRBV6-1 | CASSELPGTSAGEQYF | TGTGCCAGCAGTGAACTCCCTGGGACGTCAGCGGGTGAGCAGTACTTC
NA | TRBJ1-5 | 15 | NA | TRBV7-9 | CASSPTATTDQPQHF | TGTGCCAGCAGCCCGACAGCTACTACAGATCAGCCCCAGCATTTT
NA | TRBJ1-5 | 13 | NA | TRBV7-6 | CASSLQGIEPQHF | TGTGCCAGCAGCCTACAGGGAATAGAGCCCCAGCATTTT
TRBD2 | TRBJ2-1 | 15 | NA | TRBV9 | CASSVGPSGYNEQFF | TGTGCCAGCAGCGTAGGGCCTAGCGGGTACAATGAGCAGTTCTTC
NA | TRBJ2-2 | 15 | NA | TRBV21-1 | CASSLGQMNTGELFF | TGTGCCAGCAGCCTTGGACAGATGAACACCGGGGAGCTGTTTTTT
NA | TRBJ2-2 | 15 | few | TRBV4-1 | CASSQGPANTGELFF | TGCGCCAGCAGCCAAGGGCCAGCGAACACCGGGGAGCTGTTTTTT
NA | TRBJ1-5 | 14 | NA | TRBV6-1 | CASSEALGFEPQHF | TGTGCCAGCAGTGAAGCGCTCGGGTTTGAGCCCCAGCATTTT
NA | TRBJ1-6 | 17 | NA | TRBV11-2 | CASSLVQGARLYSPLHF | TGTGCCAGCAGCTTAGTGCAAGGAGCCCGTTTGTATTCACCCCTCCACTTT
TRBD2 | TRBJ2-7 | 14 | NA | TRBV6-5 | CASSRPRGAYEQYF | TGTGCCAGCAGTCGACCCCGGGGGGCCTACGAGCAGTACTTC
NA | TRBJ1-2 | 16 | NA | TRBV10-3 | CAISESAGAVIYGYTF | TGTGCCATCAGTGAGTCCGCGGGGGCAGTAATCTATGGCTACACCTTC
NA | TRBJ2-2 | 18 | NA | TRBV12-2 | CASRLLSQGGGNTGELFF | TGTGCAAGTCGCTTACTGTCCCAGGGTGGTGGGAACACCGGGGAGCTGTTTTTT